The source of this T cell receptor (beta chain) is a study of beta chain features in type 1 diabetes. The study's findings and limits: In all four CD4+ subsets, TCRB CDR3 length was significantly, moderately reduced in type 1 diabetes.

A few counts support this clone. The antigen remains undetermined. A CD45RO/CCR7/CD25/CD127/CD95/CD27 panel sorted naive, central memory, regulatory and stem cell-like memory CD4+ cells. CDR1 and CDR2 (germline): PRHDT, FYEKMQ (reference sequence). Trimming removed 5 bases at V and 4 bases at J, with 10 bases between. CDR3 length: 13 residues. The investigators reverse transcribed all of the isolated RNA, so they sequenced expressed TCRB transcripts. TCRdb keeps only in-frame clones here, not all; method: immunoSEQ multiplex PCR. The profile covers a few hundred thousand clones, with 13% appearing a single time and roughly 0.015% taken by the ten largest.

This clonotype was sampled from a young woman with type 1 diabetes. The V call is TRBV13, the J call TRBJ2-3, with D possibly matching TRBD1 (5 bases). The source material was naive CD4+ T cells from blood. The CDR3 loop reads CASSPQGADTQYF. For the CDR3, the DNA is TGTGCCAGCAGCCCCCAAGGGGCAGATACGCAGTATTTT.